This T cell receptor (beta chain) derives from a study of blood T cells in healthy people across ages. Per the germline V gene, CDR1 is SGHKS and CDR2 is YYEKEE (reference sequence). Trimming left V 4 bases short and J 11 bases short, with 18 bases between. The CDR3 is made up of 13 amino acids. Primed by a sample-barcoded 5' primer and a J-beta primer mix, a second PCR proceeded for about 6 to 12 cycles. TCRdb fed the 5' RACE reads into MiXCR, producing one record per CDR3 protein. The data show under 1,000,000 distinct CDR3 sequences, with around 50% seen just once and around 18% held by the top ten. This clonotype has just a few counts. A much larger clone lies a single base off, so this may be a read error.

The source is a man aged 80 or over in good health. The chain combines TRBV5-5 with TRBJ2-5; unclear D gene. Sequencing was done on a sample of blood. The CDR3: CASSRTIDNEQYF. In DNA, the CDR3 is TGTGCCAGCAGCAGGACCATAGACAATGAGCAGTACTTC. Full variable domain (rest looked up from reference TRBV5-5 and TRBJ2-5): DAGVTQSPTHLIKTRGQQVTLRCSPISGHKSVSWYQQVLGQGPQFIFQYYEKEERGRGNFPDRFSARQFPNYSSELNVNALLLGDSALYLCASSRTIDNEQYFGPGTRLLVL.